This is a list of T cell receptor beta chains from one sample in a study of OX40 agonist ivuxolimab in advanced cancers. Repertoires were generated with immunoSEQ multiplex PCR, while TCRdb's copy carries only in-frame clones and drops some. The sample records some 35,000 clones, 89% being singletons. The specimen comprised CD4+ or CD8+ T cells sorted from blood, sampled in a trial of the OX40 agonist ivuxolimab. The source is an adult with an advanced solid tumor such as melanoma, head and neck, liver or kidney cancer. CDR3s include the opening cysteine and the closing phenylalanine or tryptophan. The D gene is left open where the match is weak. A row's size may be missing; if present it is once, few, many or a size class.

abundance | j_gene | v_gene | d_gene | CDR3nt | CDR3aa
NA | TRBJ1-5 | TRBV5-6 | NA | TGTGCCAGCAGCTTCTGGGAGGAACTCGCTCAGCCCCAGCATTTT | CASSFWEELAQPQHF
NA | TRBJ2-1 | TRBV27 | TRBD1 | TGTGCCAGCAGGACAGGGGGGTCCTACAATGAGCAGTTCTTC | CASRTGGSYNEQFF
NA | TRBJ2-7 | TRBV5-6 | NA | TGTGCCAGCACCCAATCTTCCGGGACTTTGTACTTC | CASTQSSGTLYF
NA | TRBJ2-7 | TRBV7-6 | NA | TGTGCCAGCAGCTTAGCAGAGGGCGCCGTCCCCAGCTTC | CASSLAEGAVPSF
NA | TRBJ2-2 | TRBV5-1 | TRBD1 | TGCGCCAGCAGCTTGGCAGCCTTGTGGAACAGGGGAGCCGGGGAGCTGTTTTTT | CASSLAALWNRGAGELFF
once | TRBJ2-3 | TRBV7-9 | NA | TGTGCCAGCAGCTTAGTCGGTGATACGCAGTATTTT | CASSLVGDTQYF
NA | TRBJ2-2 | TRBV5-6 | NA | TGTGCCAGCAGCTGGCTCCCTACTCCGAACACCGGGGAGCTGTTTTTT | CASSWLPTPNTGELFF
NA | TRBJ1-2 | TRBV5-1 | NA | TGCGCCAGCAGCTCGACCGGGACCCTAGCTAACTATGGCTACACCTTC | CASSSTGTLANYGYTF
NA | TRBJ1-1 | TRBV7-9 | NA | TGTGCCAGCAGCTCCGCCCTCACTGAAGCTTTCTTT | CASSSALTEAFF
NA | TRBJ2-1 | TRBV18 | TRBD1 | TGTGCCAGCTCACCGAGAACACAGGGGGCTCAACGGCCCTCAGCGGGAAGCTCCTACAATGAGCAGTTCTTC | CASSPRTQGAQRPSAGSSYNEQFF
NA | TRBJ1-5 | TRBV18 | NA | TGTGCCAGCTCGGATGGGGGAAATCAGCCCCAGCATTTT | CASSDGGNQPQHF
NA | TRBJ1-2 | TRBV19 | TRBD1 | TGTGCCAGTAGCGGGACAGGTCGGATGCGCGGCTACACCTTC | CASSGTGRMRGYTF
few | TRBJ1-1 | TRBV9 | TRBD1 | TGTGCCAGCAGCACCGGACAGGGGGGCACTGAAGCTTTCTTT | CASSTGQGGTEAFF
NA | TRBJ2-7 | TRBV2 | NA | TGTGCCAGCAGTGTGGACGGTAGTCCCTACGAGCAGTACTTC | CASSVDGSPYEQYF
NA | TRBJ1-5 | TRBV19 | NA | TGTGCCAGTAGTACGAGGGGGGGAATTGGCAATCAGCCCCAGCATTTT | CASSTRGGIGNQPQHF
NA | TRBJ2-5 | TRBV6-1 | NA | TGTGCCAGCAGTGAAGACTGGGGGACCCAGTACTTC | CASSEDWGTQYF
NA | TRBJ2-5 | TRBV7-3 | TRBD2 | TGTGCCAGCAGCTTAGCGGGAGTAGGAGAGACCCAGTACTTC | CASSLAGVGETQYF
NA | TRBJ1-4 | TRBV6-5 | TRBD1 | TGTGCCAGCAGTCCACCGGGACAGAATGAAAAACTGTTTTTT | CASSPPGQNEKLFF
NA | TRBJ2-4 | TRBV7-3 | NA | TGCCGGAGGCCCAACAAAAACATTCAGTACTTC | CRRPNKNIQYF
NA | TRBJ1-1 | TRBV18 | NA | TGTGCCAGCTCACCGGTAATGGCCACCGCCTCAAACACTGAAGCTTTCTTT | CASSPVMATASNTEAFF
NA | TRBJ2-1 | TRBV7-6 | TRBD2 | TGTGCCAGCAGTAAGACTAGCGGATACAATGAGCAGTTCTTC | CASSKTSGYNEQFF
once | TRBJ2-1 | TRBV4-2 | TRBD2 | TGTGCCAGCAGCCCCCATCGTTCCAGTGGCGGGGGGGGCTACAATGAGCAGTTCTTC | CASSPHRSSGGGGYNEQFF
NA | TRBJ1-1 | TRBV6-6 | NA | TGTGCCATCACTAAGGAGCAGGGAAGTCGGGGGACTGAAGCTTTCTTT | CAITKEQGSRGTEAFF
NA | TRBJ2-1 | TRBV29-1 | NA | TGCAGCGTTGTCCGGGACACCTCCTACAATGAGCAGTTCTTC | CSVVRDTSYNEQFF
NA | TRBJ2-3 | TRBV27 | TRBD2 | TGTGCCAGCAGTTTTAAGGGCGGGAGGACGGATACGCAGTATTTT | CASSFKGGRTDTQYF
NA | TRBJ2-7 | TRBV27 | TRBD2 | TGTGCCAGCAGCATAGGACTAGTGGCGCGCGAGCAGTACTTC | CASSIGLVAREQYF
NA | TRBJ1-6 | TRBV16 | NA | TGTGCCAGCAGCCAATCGGGGTTGTGGGGTTCTCATTCACCCCTCCACTTT | CASSQSGLWGSHSPLHF
NA | TRBJ2-2 | TRBV5-1 | NA | TGCGCCAGCAGCTTGGCCGGGACCATCGGGGCCGGGGAGCTGTTTTTT | CASSLAGTIGAGELFF
NA | TRBJ2-7 | TRBV11-3 | NA | TGTGCCAGCAGCCCCAGTGGGTACGAGCAGTACTTC | CASSPSGYEQYF
NA | TRBJ2-7 | TRBV6-1 | TRBD1 | TGTGCCAGCAGTGAGATGGACAGGTCCTACGAGCAGTACTTC | CASSEMDRSYEQYF
NA | TRBJ1-1 | TRBV18 | NA | TGTGCCAGCTCACCGTCGACAGGCATGAACACTGAAGCTTTCTTT | CASSPSTGMNTEAFF
NA | TRBJ2-2 | TRBV6-1 | NA | TGTGCCAGCAGCAGCGGGCCGAACACCGGGAAGCTGTTTTTT | CASSSGPNTGKLFF
NA | TRBJ1-1 | TRBV25-1 | NA | TGTGCCAGCTCCCCGCTCGGGATCCGGACTGAAGCTTTCTTT | CASSPLGIRTEAFF
NA | TRBJ2-7 | TRBV7-2 | NA | TGTGCCAGCAGCGCGAACTCCGGATCGGGACACCTACTCTACGAGCAGTACTTC | CASSANSGSGHLLYEQYF
NA | TRBJ2-7 | TRBV7-8 | TRBD2 | TGTGCCAGCAGCTTAGTGGTAGCGGGACTTTACGAGCAGTACTTC | CASSLVVAGLYEQYF
NA | TRBJ2-5 | TRBV28 | TRBD1 | TGTGCCAGCAGTTTAGGGACAGGGGGCGAGCGTCCCTACTTC | CASSLGTGGERPYF
NA | TRBJ1-5 | TRBV27 | NA | TGTGCCAGCACCAATGCAGGGCAGCCCCAGCATTTT | CASTNAGQPQHF
once | TRBJ2-1 | TRBV2 | TRBD2 | TGTGCCAGCAGTGACGGGAGGGGGTACAATGAGCAGTTCTTC | CASSDGRGYNEQFF
NA | TRBJ2-5 | TRBV10-3 | TRBD2 | TGTGCCATCAGTGAGTCCCGACTAGCGGGAAGTGAGGAGACCCAGTACTTC | CAISESRLAGSEETQYF
NA | TRBJ2-7 | TRBV9 | TRBD1 | TGTGCCAGCAGCTCGCATCCAGGGACAGGGGCCGAGCAGTACTTC | CASSSHPGTGAEQYF
NA | TRBJ2-1 | TRBV19 | NA | TGTGCCAGTCAACCTGGGGTGAGCTCCTACAATGAGCAGTTCTTC | CASQPGVSSYNEQFF
few | TRBJ1-5 | TRBV15 | NA | TGTGCCACCAGCAGAGAACGATACTATAGCAATCAGCCCCAGCATTTT | CATSRERYYSNQPQHF
NA | TRBJ1-5 | TRBV19 | NA | TGTGCCAGTAGTCCACTGAATCAGCCCCAGCATTTT | CASSPLNQPQHF
NA | TRBJ1-6 | TRBV6-5 | NA | TGTGCCAGCAGTTACCGAGAGGGGGGTTCACCCCTCCACTTT | CASSYREGGSPLHF
once | TRBJ1-6 | TRBV27 | NA | TGTGCCAGCAGGGAACAGGGAAATAATTCACCCCTCCACTTT | CASREQGNNSPLHF